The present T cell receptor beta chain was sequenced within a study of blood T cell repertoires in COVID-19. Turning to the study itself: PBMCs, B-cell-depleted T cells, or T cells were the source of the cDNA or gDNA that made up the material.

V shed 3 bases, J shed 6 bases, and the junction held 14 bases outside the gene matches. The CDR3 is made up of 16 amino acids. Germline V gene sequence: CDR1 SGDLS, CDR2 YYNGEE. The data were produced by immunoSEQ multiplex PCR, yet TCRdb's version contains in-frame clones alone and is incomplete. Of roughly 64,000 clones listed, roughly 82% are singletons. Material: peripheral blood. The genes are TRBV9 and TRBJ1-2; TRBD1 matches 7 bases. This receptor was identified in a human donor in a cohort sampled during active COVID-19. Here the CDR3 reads CASSGRATGQGDGYTF. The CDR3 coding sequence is TGTGCCAGCAGCGGACGAGCGACAGGGCAGGGGGATGGCTACACCTTC.